The rows below give T cell receptor beta chains drawn from one sample of a study of shared clonotypes between healthy human individuals. Using immunoSEQ multiplex PCR, the repertoire was profiled, and TCRdb retains in-frame clones only, with some absent. The sample lists about 690,000 clones; 90% were seen once. The sample consisted of memory CD8+ T cells from PBMCs. Receptors were obtained from a man younger than 30 in good health. Some clones in this sample may be carry-over from other donors' samples. The CDR3 runs from the conserved cysteine through the conserved F or W. D genes are given only for firm matches. Expanded clones are given a class, and other clones once, few, many or no size at all.

.	.	TRBJ1-5	TRBV4-2	CASSQVQGSEQPQHF	TGTGCCAGCAGCCAAGTACAGGGCTCCGAACAGCCCCAGCATTTT
.	TRBD2	TRBJ2-7	TRBV9	CASSAGLAETYEQYF	TGTGCCAGCAGCGCGGGACTAGCGGAGACCTACGAGCAGTACTTC
.	.	TRBJ1-5	TRBV10-3	CAISPYEQGPQPQHF	TGTGCCATCAGTCCCTACGAGCAGGGACCTCAGCCCCAGCATTTT
once	.	TRBJ1-5	TRBV27	CASSPSTGESNQPQHF	TGTGCCAGCAGTCCCTCGACAGGAGAGAGCAATCAGCCCCAGCATTTT
.	.	TRBJ2-5	TRBV7-9	CASSLEITGQETQYF	TGTGCCAGCAGCTTAGAAATAACAGGGCAAGAGACCCAGTACTTC
.	TRBD2	TRBJ2-3	TRBV2	CASSEGLAGLTDTQYF	TGTGCCAGCAGTGAAGGGCTAGCGGGACTCACAGATACGCAGTATTTT
.	TRBD2	TRBJ2-5	TRBV4-1	CASSLILAGAETQYF	TGCGCCAGCAGCTTAATCCTAGCGGGGGCGGAGACCCAGTACTTC
once	.	TRBJ2-7	TRBV27	CASRVRDPTYEQYF	TGTGCCAGCAGGGTAAGGGACCCGACCTACGAGCAGTACTTC
.	TRBD1	TRBJ2-4	TRBV7-3	CASSLMGDRDGKNIQYF	TGTGCCAGCAGCTTAATGGGGGACAGGGACGGGAAAAACATTCAGTACTTC
.	TRBD2	TRBJ2-7	TRBV5-1	CASSLFAGGPPGEQYF	TGCGCCAGCAGCTTATTTGCGGGAGGGCCCCCTGGGGAGCAGTACTTC
.	.	TRBJ1-3	TRBV29-1	CSVGVGASGSTIYF	TGCAGCGTTGGTGTGGGGGCCTCTGGAAGCACCATATATTTT
.	.	TRBJ1-5	TRBV4-1	CASSQDIRGGGKDSNQPQHF	TGCGCCAGCAGCCAAGATATTCGTGGCGGGGGAAAAGATAGCAATCAGCCCCAGCATTTT
.	.	TRBJ2-5	TRBV7-6	CASSFLTTGETQYF	TGTGCCAGCAGCTTCCTTACTACCGGGGAGACCCAGTACTTC
.	.	TRBJ1-1	TRBV7-9	CASSPHDIQERRYGAFF	TGTGCCAGCAGCCCCCATGATATACAGGAGCGAAGGTATGGGGCTTTCTTT
.	.	TRBJ2-2	TRBV28	CASSSLLNTGELFF	TGTGCCAGCAGTTCCCTCTTAAACACCGGGGAGCTGTTTTTT
once	.	TRBJ2-7	TRBV4-3	CASSQDRTDYYEQYF	TGCGCCAGCAGCCAAGACCGGACAGACTACTACGAGCAGTACTTC
.	.	TRBJ1-1	TRBV4-1	CASSHLQGMNTEAFF	TGCGCCAGCAGCCACCTACAGGGAATGAACACTGAAGCTTTCTTT
.	TRBD1	TRBJ2-3	TRBV7-8	CASSLEGLGQGADTQYF	TGTGCCAGCAGCTTAGAAGGGTTGGGACAGGGGGCAGATACGCAGTATTTT
once	.	TRBJ2-7	TRBV27	CASSVRGASWEQYF	TGTGCCAGCAGTGTACGGGGCGCGTCGTGGGAGCAGTACTTC
.	.	TRBJ1-3	TRBV7-9	CASRGWTESGNTIYF	TGTGCCAGCAGGGGGTGGACGGAGTCTGGAAACACCATATATTTT
.	.	TRBJ2-1	TRBV7-9	CASSFGYNEQFF	TGTGCCAGCAGCTTCGGTTACAATGAGCAGTTCTTC
.	TRBD1	TRBJ2-1	TRBV27	CASSLSGQGYNEQFF	TGTGCCAGCAGTTTATCAGGACAGGGGTACAATGAGCAGTTCTTC